Below are 21 T cell receptor beta chains sequenced from a single sample in a study of blood T cells in healthy people across ages. The second PCR ran roughly 7 to 12 cycles with a sample-barcoded 5' primer and J-beta primers. Each CDR3 protein gets one entry after TCRdb re-called the 5' RACE reads with MiXCR. The sample lists some 1.1 million distinct CDR3 sequences; 35% to 40% were seen once. The sample comprised blood. These receptors all come from a man younger than 35 in good health.

This clonotype was counted a few times. V is TRBV6-5 and J is TRBJ2-5, with D possibly being TRBD1 (6 bases). Trimming cost V 0 bases and J 4 bases, with 12 bases left between them. CDR3 length equals 15 residues. CDR1 is MNHEY and CDR2 is SVGAGI in the germline V gene. DNA for the CDR3: TGTGCCAGCAGTTACTCGACAGGATCACTAGAGACCCAGTACTTC. Protein: CASSYSTGSLETQYF.

The chain recombines TRBV12-5 with TRBJ2-1; D is unclear. V shed 3 bases and J shed 7 bases, with 13 bases lying between them. The germline V gene has CDR1 LGHNT and CDR2 FRNRAP. This CDR3 is built from 14 residues. For the CDR3, the DNA is TGTGCTAGTGGTTTACTTCTCCGGCGGAATGAGCAGTTCTTC. Translated, it gives CASGLLLRRNEQFF.

The chain is built from TRBV29-1 and TRBJ1-2; D unclear. Trimming took 2 bases from V and 3 from J, leaving 10 bases between them. The CDR3 runs 13 residues. Germline CDR1 is SQVTM and CDR2 is ANQGSEA. The chain's CDR3 is CSVEPYSDYGYTF. DNA of the CDR3: TGCAGCGTTGAACCCTACAGTGACTATGGCTACACCTTC.

The J gene is TRBJ1-2, the V gene TRBV5-1; 7 bases are shared with TRBD1. Germline trimming cut 3 bases from V and 1 base from J; bases unmatched to any gene: 6. The germline gives CDR1 SGHRS, CDR2 YFSETQ. The CDR3 runs 15 residues. In DNA, the CDR3 is TGCGCCAGCAGCTGGGACAGAGTATTTAACTATGGCTACACCTTC. This gives the protein CASSWDRVFNYGYTF.

This chain links TRBV4-2 with TRBJ1-5; 9 bases match TRBD1. V lost 1 base to trimming and J lost 7 bases; unmatched junction nucleotides: 14. This CDR3 comprises 18 residues. CDR1 and CDR2 (germline): LGHNA, YNFKEQ. CDR3 coding DNA: TGTGCCAGCAGCCAAGTTGAGGGCCGGGACAGGGTCCCACAGCCCCAGCATTTT. Residues: CASSQVEGRDRVPQPQHF.

This clonotype is a singleton in its sample. J is TRBJ2-1 and V is TRBV12-3 or TRBV12-4; 10 nucleotides match TRBD1. This CDR3 comprises 15 residues. The junction had 7 bases not matched to a gene; V was cut back by 5 bases and J by 6 bases. The CDR3 here is CASSLRQGASNEQFF. The CDR3 nucleotides are TGTGCCAGCAGTCTCCGACAGGGGGCCTCCAATGAGCAGTTCTTC.

The chain has TRBV4-3 and TRBJ2-1; D uncertain. The CDR3 runs to 16 residues. Germline assignment: CDR1 LGHNA and CDR2 YSLEER. V was cut by 0 bases and J by 2 bases, with 11 bases left in between. This CDR3 is CASSQDWVGPYNEQFF. DNA of the CDR3: TGCGCCAGCAGCCAAGATTGGGTAGGGCCCTACAATGAGCAGTTCTTC.

This clonotype was counted between two and nine times. The V call is TRBV12-3 or TRBV12-4, the J call TRBJ2-1, with unresolved D. The CDR3 has 14 amino acids. V shed 3 bases and J shed 1 base, with 7 bases lying between them. CDR3 coding DNA: TGTGCCAGCAGTTTGGAACAGTCCTACAATGAGCAGTTCTTC. Its translation is CASSLEQSYNEQFF.

In this sample, this clonotype turned up a few times. The V gene is TRBV29-1, the J gene TRBJ1-1; D is possibly TRBD1 (6 bases). The CDR3 runs 13 residues. Germline CDR1 SQVTM, CDR2 ANQGSEA. V was pared by 3 bases and J by 2 bases, with 10 bases between. CDR3 DNA: TGCAGCGTTGAGGGGACACCTAACACTGAAGCTTTCTTT. Its translation: CSVEGTPNTEAFF.

This clonotype was seen more than once but under ten times. The chain couples TRBV7-9 to TRBJ2-5, with TRBD1 matching 7 bases. This CDR3 has 17 amino acids. V shed 4 bases, J shed 4 bases, and the junction held 15 bases outside the gene matches. Germline V gives CDR1 SEHNR, CDR2 FQNEAQ (reference sequence). CDR3 in amino acids: CASSSVRTRGQTETQYF. For the CDR3, the DNA is TGTGCCAGCAGCTCCGTAAGAACACGGGGACAGACAGAGACCCAGTACTTC.

This clonotype was counted only a few times. The V call is TRBV10-3, the J call TRBJ2-3, with 7 bases lining up with TRBD2. V lost 3 bases and J lost 7; bases outside the gene matches: 7. The CDR3 totals 14 residues. In germline, CDR1 is ENHRY, CDR2 SYGVKD. CDR3 coding DNA: TGTGCCATCAGTGACCTCGCGGGGGAACATACGCAGTATTTT. Translation gives CAISDLAGEHTQYF.

As to this clonotype: One end of the junction varies from germline; a read error may be responsible. The chain is built from TRBV4-1 and TRBJ1-4; D may be TRBD1 (5 bases). Germline CDR1 reads MGHRA; CDR2 reads YSYEKL. This CDR3 has 15 amino acids. The DNA for the CDR3 is TGCGCCAGCAGCCAGGGGGACGGGGATAATAAAAAACTGTTTTTT. Protein: CASSQGDGDNKKLFF.

The chain combines TRBV5-1 with TRBJ2-7, with TRBD1 matching over 7 bases. Germline CDR1 and CDR2: SGHRS and YFSETQ. V lost 0 bases to trimming and J lost 5 bases; unmatched junction nucleotides: 5. The CDR3 covers 14 residues. In DNA, the CDR3 is TGCGCCAGCAGCTTGGGACAGGGCTTGGACGAGCAGTACTTC. Protein: CASSLGQGLDEQYF.

The V gene is TRBV28, the J gene TRBJ2-3, with D perhaps being TRBD1 or TRBD2 (5 bases each). Germline CDR1 and CDR2: MDHEN and SYDVKM. Trimming cost V 4 bases and J 4 bases, with 18 bases left between them. The CDR3 covers 16 residues. The CDR3 here is CASSWLGRDVSDTQYF. The CDR3, as DNA: TGTGCCAGCAGTTGGTTGGGCAGGGACGTGTCAGATACGCAGTATTTT.

Comment on this clonotype: One end of the junction does not line up with germline, which may come from a read error. The chain has TRBV5-1 and TRBJ2-3; weak D call: TRBD1 (6 bases). The CDR3 has 15 amino acids. Germline CDR1 is SGHRS and CDR2 is YFSETQ. CDR3 sequence reads: CVSSPDRLLTDTQYF. CDR3 DNA: TGCGTCAGCAGCCCGGACAGACTACTCACAGATACGCAGTATTTT.

This chain links TRBV12-3 or TRBV12-4 with TRBJ2-7, with D possibly being TRBD1 (6 bases). The J call may be incorrect, as the DNA end agrees better with TRBJ2-5. CDR3 length equals 14 residues. DNA for the CDR3: TGTGCCAGCAGTTTTAAGGCAGGGGTGGAGACCCAGTACTTC. Its protein product is CASSFKAGVETQYF.

A few counts support this clonotype. This chain uses TRBV24-1 with TRBJ2-1; 10 bases match TRBD1. After removal of 3 bases from V and 2 bases from J, the junction contained 6 bases not matched to a gene. The CDR3 has 17 amino acids. The germline V gene has CDR1 KGHDR and CDR2 SFDVKD. This chain's CDR3 is CATSDPGTGVTYNEQFF. CDR3 coding DNA: TGTGCCACCAGTGATCCCGGGACAGGGGTAACCTACAATGAGCAGTTCTTC.

The V call is TRBV6-5, the J call TRBJ1-2, with 9 positions matching TRBD1. The V gene end was trimmed by 10 bases and the J gene end by 4 bases; junction bases not matched to a gene: 13. This CDR3 is built from 15 residues. Germline CDR1 is MNHEY and CDR2 is SVGAGI. CDR3 nucleotides: TGTGCCACCGCTGTGGGACAGGGTTTCGCCTATGGCTACACCTTC. It yields the protein CATAVGQGFAYGYTF.

Notes on this clonotype: This clone may be a read error of a much larger clone one base away. The chain joins TRBV12-3 or TRBV12-4 to TRBJ2-7; TRBD1 agrees at 7 bases. The CDR3 has 14 residues. CDR3 sequence (DNA): TGTGCCAGCACCTCCGGACAGGCATCCTACGAGCAGGACTTC. As protein: CASTSGQASYEQDF.

CDR3 nucleotide sequence: TGTGCCAGCAGCCTACTGCGGGCCAACACAGATACGCAGTATTTT. It encodes CASSLLRANTDTQYF. The genes are TRBV6-2 or TRBV6-3 and TRBJ2-3; a weak D match, TRBD2 (5 bases). V lost 6 bases to trimming and J lost 2 bases, with 15 bases between them. The CDR3 is made up of 15 amino acids. Germline loops: CDR1 MNHEY, CDR2 SVGEGT.

The table lists this clonotype with many counts. CDR3 loop: CASSLEVGQNTEAFF. The CDR3 DNA is TGCGCCAGCAGCTTGGAGGTAGGACAGAACACTGAAGCTTTCTTT. The chain links TRBV5-1 to TRBJ1-1; D possibly corresponds to TRBD1 (5 bases). Germline V gene sequence: CDR1 SGHRS, CDR2 YFSETQ. The CDR3 consists of 15 residues. The V and J ends lost 0 bases and 1 base respectively, with 10 bases between them.